This T cell receptor (beta chain) was identified in a study of T cells after yellow fever vaccination. Production of TCR cDNA was by 5'RACE template switching, which also added a universal primer site and UMIs. In TCRdb, the 5' RACE reads were re-called with MiXCR into one record per CDR3 protein. This sample carries about 350,000 distinct CDR3 sequences, roughly 10% of them seen once, and the ten largest clones take around 20%. Concerning this clonotype itself: Its antigen is undetermined.

Whole-study findings and limits: Among all clonotypes, a small share was observed in both CD4 and CD8 compartments. From the bulk population, abundant clonotypes could contaminate and appear within FACS-sorted repertoires.

With 4 bases removed from V and 6 bases from J, the gap between germline ends came to 20 bases. The germline V gene encodes CDR1 SGHVS and CDR2 FQNEAQ. The CDR3 has 16 residues. The chain combines TRBV7-8 with TRBJ2-3; a weak D match, TRBD1 (6 bases). The source material was PBMCs, sampled on the day of the first yellow fever vaccination. The sequence derives from a man between 18 and 29 years old who received the YFV17D yellow fever vaccine. The chain's CDR3 is CASSSQGSSRSDTQYF. In nucleotides, the CDR3 is TGTGCCAGCAGCTCCCAGGGGAGTTCTCGATCGGATACGCAGTATTTT. The variable domain in full, completed from reference TRBV7-8 and TRBJ2-3, reads GAGVSQSPRYKVAKRGQDVALRCDPISGHVSLFWYQQALGQGPEFLTYFQNEAQLDKSGLPSDRFFAERPEGSVSTLKIQRTQQEDSAVYLCASSSQGSSRSDTQYFGPGTRLTVL.